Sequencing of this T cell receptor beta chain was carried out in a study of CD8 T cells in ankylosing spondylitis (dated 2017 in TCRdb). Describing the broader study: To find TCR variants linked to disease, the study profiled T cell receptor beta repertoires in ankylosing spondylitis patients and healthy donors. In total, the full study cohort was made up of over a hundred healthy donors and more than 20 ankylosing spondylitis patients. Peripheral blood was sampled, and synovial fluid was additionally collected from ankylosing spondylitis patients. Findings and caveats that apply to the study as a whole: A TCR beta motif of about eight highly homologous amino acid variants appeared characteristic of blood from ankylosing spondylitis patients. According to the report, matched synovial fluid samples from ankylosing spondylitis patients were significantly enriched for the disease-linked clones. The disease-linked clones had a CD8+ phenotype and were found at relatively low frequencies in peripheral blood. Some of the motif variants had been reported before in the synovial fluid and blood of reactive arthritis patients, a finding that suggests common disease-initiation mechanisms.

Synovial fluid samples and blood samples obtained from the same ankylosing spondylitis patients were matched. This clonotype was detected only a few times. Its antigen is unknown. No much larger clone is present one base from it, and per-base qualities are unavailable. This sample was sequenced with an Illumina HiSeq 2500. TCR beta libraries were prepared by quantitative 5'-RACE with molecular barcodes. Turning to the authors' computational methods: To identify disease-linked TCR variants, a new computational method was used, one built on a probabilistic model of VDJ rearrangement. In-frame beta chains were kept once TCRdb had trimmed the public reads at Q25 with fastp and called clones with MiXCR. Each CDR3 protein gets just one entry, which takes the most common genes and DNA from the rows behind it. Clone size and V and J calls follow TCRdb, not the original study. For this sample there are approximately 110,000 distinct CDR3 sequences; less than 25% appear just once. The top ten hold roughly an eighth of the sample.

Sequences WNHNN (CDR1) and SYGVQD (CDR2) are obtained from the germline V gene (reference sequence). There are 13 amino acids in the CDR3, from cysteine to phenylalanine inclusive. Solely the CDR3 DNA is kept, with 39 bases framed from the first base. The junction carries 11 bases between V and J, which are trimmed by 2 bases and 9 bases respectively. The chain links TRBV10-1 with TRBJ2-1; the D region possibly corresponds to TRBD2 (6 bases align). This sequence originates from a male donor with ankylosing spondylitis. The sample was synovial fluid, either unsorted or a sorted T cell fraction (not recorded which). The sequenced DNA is TGCGCCAGCAGTGAGGGAGGGAGCGGTGAGCAGTTCTTC. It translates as CASSEGGSGEQFF.